Below, 2 T cell receptor beta chains from the same sample are listed, as sequenced in a study of TIL therapy for anti-PD-1-resistant metastatic lung cancer. This was the immunoSEQ v3 assay. Sequenced by immunoSEQ multiplex PCR; TCRdb stores in-frame clones only, minus some. In the table there are under 70,000 clones, roughly 84% of which are singletons. Sample time point: pre-treatment sample, taken before nivolumab and TIL therapy. The sequencing here drew on blood, taken at baseline. The receptor set was obtained from a person between 30 and 80 years old with non-small cell lung cancer.

The rearrangement links TRBV12-3 or TRBV12-4 to TRBJ1-4; tentatively, D is TRBD1 (5 bases). CDR3 length: 12 amino acids. Trimming shortened V by 6 bases and J by 14 bases, and 16 bases separated the two germline ends. CDR3 amino acids: CASSSDWGRLFF. DNA of the CDR3: TGTGCCAGCAGCTCGGACTGGGGCAGGCTGTTTTTT.

The chain combines TRBV5-1 with TRBJ2-5, with D perhaps TRBD1 (5 bases). Germline assignment: CDR1 SGHRS and CDR2 YFSETQ. V lost 0 bases to trimming and J lost 9 bases, with 21 bases between them. The CDR3 runs 16 residues. In nucleotides, the CDR3 is TGCGCCAGCAGCTTGGTTGGGCGTATAACAGAAGGGGCCCAGTACTTC. Encoded protein: CASSLVGRITEGAQYF.